Each of the 9 T cell receptor beta chains below was sequenced from the same sample in a study of blood T cell repertoires in COVID-19 (dated by TCRdb to the early 2020s). Libraries were built with the immunoSEQ multiplex PCR assay. The clones in this table, taken by TCRdb from immuneACCESS, are in-frame only. Not every clone is retained; where verified, under half of the shortfall comes from an unresolved V gene, and the cause of the rest is unknown. Counted in this sample were over 150,000 clones; roughly 83% of them appeared once. The top ten clones comprise roughly 12% of the sample. The material sequenced was peripheral blood. The origin of the receptors is an older woman with COVID-19, enrolled during active disease.

J is TRBJ1-1 and V is TRBV11-1; 7 bases line up with TRBD1. J was trimmed by 2 bases and V by 1 base; bases with no gene match: 7. Germline V gene data show CDR1 as SGHAT and CDR2 as FQDESV (reference sequence). The CDR3 length is 16 residues. CDR3 amino acids: CASSLGTGATNTEAFF. CDR3 in DNA: TGTGCCAGCAGCTTAGGAACAGGGGCAACCAACACTGAAGCTTTCTTT. Full variable domain (rest looked up from reference TRBV11-1 and TRBJ1-1): EAEVAQSPRYKITEKSQAVAFWCDPISGHATLYWYRQILGQGPELLVQFQDESVVDDSQLPKDRFSAERLKGVDSTLKIQPAELGDSAMYLCASSLGTGATNTEAFFGQGTRLTVV.

The chain links TRBV9 to TRBJ2-5, with 7 bases lining up with TRBD1. Trimming took 4 bases from V and 5 from J; bases not matched to a gene: 8. In germline, CDR1 is SGDLS, CDR2 YYNGEE. The CDR3 spans 14 residues. The CDR3 sequence: CASSLATGSETQYF. The CDR3 DNA reads as TGTGCCAGCAGCTTAGCGACAGGGTCGGAGACCCAGTACTTC. Looking up the rest from reference TRBV9 and TRBJ2-5 gives the full variable domain: DSGVTQTPKHLITATGQRVTLRCSPRSGDLSVYWYQQSLDQGLQFLIQYYNGEERAKGNILERFSAQQFPDLHSELNLSSLELGDSALYFCASSLATGSETQYFGPGTRLLVL.

The chain has TRBV15 and TRBJ1-2; tentative D call: TRBD1 (6 bases). V was clipped by 11 bases and J by 0 bases, with 16 bases between them. CDR1 and CDR2 from the germline V gene are LNHNV and YYDKDF (reference sequence). The CDR3 loop spans 14 amino acids. CDR3 loop: CAPRGRGTNYGYTF. In DNA form, the CDR3 reads TGTGCCCCGAGAGGGAGGGGGACTAACTATGGCTACACCTTC.

The genes are TRBV3-1 (or the pseudogene TRBV3-2) and TRBJ2-1; 8 nucleotides agree with TRBD2. The germline V gene has CDR1 LGHDT and CDR2 YNNKEL (reference sequence). The CDR3 has 15 amino acids. J was trimmed by 3 bases and V by 4 bases; bases with no gene match: 5. CDR3 residues: CASSRRTSGYNEQFF. The CDR3 DNA reads as TGTGCCAGCAGCCGGCGTACTAGCGGCTACAATGAGCAGTTCTTC.

The CDR3 protein is CASSPLDTGEITEAFF. The CDR3, as DNA: TGTGCCAGCTCACCATTAGACACAGGGGAGATCACTGAAGCTTTCTTT. V usage is TRBV18 and J usage is TRBJ1-1; 7 bases match TRBD1. Germline V CDR1 and CDR2: KGHSH, LQKENI. The CDR3 has 16 amino acids. V dropped 2 bases and J dropped 4; count of bases not matched to a gene: 10.

This chain uses TRBV27 with TRBJ2-2, with 7 bases lining up with TRBD2. The CDR3 has 15 amino acids. V lost 3 bases and J lost 5; bases outside the gene matches: 6. From germline, CDR1 is MNHEY and CDR2 SMNVEV (reference sequence). In DNA, the CDR3 is TGTGCCAGCAGTTTCGGGGGGAGGAGGACCGGGGAGCTGTTTTTT. This codes for CASSFGGRRTGELFF.

This clone was observed a handful of times. The chain carries TRBV19 and TRBJ1-5; D remains ambiguous. Trimming took off 7 bases at V and 5 bases at J, with 12 bases between the two ends. Germline CDR1 is LNHDA and CDR2 is SQIVND (reference sequence). The CDR3 has 13 residues. The CDR3 loop is CASTGRVDQPQHF. CDR3 DNA sequence: TGTGCCAGTACGGGGAGGGTGGATCAGCCCCAGCATTTT.

In regard to this clone: This specimen includes other DNA sequences encoding the same CDR3. The V and J genes are TRBV18 and TRBJ1-2, with a possible D match to TRBD1 (5 bases). Deletions cut 3 bases from V and 1 base from J, with 6 bases between. The V gene's germline CDR1 is KGHSH and CDR2 LQKENI. The CDR3 runs to 13 residues. This chain's CDR3 is CASSPDSNYGYTF. The CDR3 DNA follows: TGTGCCAGCTCACCTGACAGTAACTATGGCTACACCTTC.

The chain employs TRBV12-5 and TRBJ2-7; D is unclear. Trimming took 2 bases from V and 0 from J, leaving 14 bases between them. In germline, CDR1 is LGHNT, CDR2 FRNRAP. The CDR3 runs to 16 residues. The CDR3 DNA reads as TGTGCTAGTGGTTTGACCCACACGATGTCCTCCTACGAGCAGTACTTC. Protein product: CASGLTHTMSSYEQYF.